Described below is a single T cell receptor beta chain sequence and its context. Its specificity is unknown. V lost 4 bases to trimming and J lost 1 base, with 13 bases between them. The CDR3 is made up of 16 amino acids. Germline-derived CDR1 and CDR2 are LNHDA and SQIVND (reference sequence). In the ViraFEST assay, antigen-specific CD4+ clonotypes were identified by expansion after peptide-pool stimulation. Having been cultured for 10 days, the cells underwent CD4+ T cell isolation. Recipients of the vaccine had no prior SARS-CoV-2 infection and negative nucleocapsid antibodies. About 2.2 million PBMC per well were cultured with around 11 IU/ml IL-2 and 8 to 10 ug/ml peptides. At days 3 and 7, half of the medium was exchanged for IL-2 medium. Method: immunoSEQ multiplex PCR; TCRdb's copy keeps in-frame clones and lacks some. Of tens of thousands of clones in the sample, roughly 78% are singletons; the top ten hold approximately 3.8%.

The source of the sample is a study of vaccination effects on CD4 cells after COVID-19. General study findings and limits: Substantial clonal contraction characterized both infection- and vaccine-induced clones late after vaccination. Convalescent patients numbered few in the study; early post-infection timepoints were missing entirely.

The sequences come from CD4+ T cells from PBMCs cultured with HCoV-OC43 spike peptides, collected before COVID-19 vaccination. This sample's subset: HCoV-OC43 spike overlapping peptide pool stimulation. V usage is TRBV19 and J usage is TRBJ2-2; either TRBD1 or TRBD2 may supply D (5 bases each). The sequence derives from a human donor who received a COVID-19 vaccine. This CDR3 reads CASSTGRQRNTGELFF. The CDR3 DNA is TGTGCCAGTAGTACGGGACGGCAGCGGAACACCGGGGAGCTGTTTTTT. Full variable domain (missing parts from reference TRBV19 and TRBJ2-2): DGGITQSPKYLFRKEGQNVTLSCEQNLNHDAMYWYRQDPGQGLRLIYYSQIVNDFQKGDIAEGYSVSREKKESFPLTVTSAQKNPTAFYLCASSTGRQRNTGELFFGEGSRLTVL.